These 2 T cell receptor beta chains came from one sample sequenced in a study of technical replicates of blood from several donors. This table comes from immunoSEQ multiplex PCR, and its TCRdb copy is limited to in-frame clones, with some not included. In the table there are 100,000 or so clones, roughly 94% of which are singletons. Sequenced input: T cells isolated from PBMCs. These receptors were obtained from a human donor in good health.

The chain combines TRBV19 with TRBJ1-3; D gene unclear. The CDR3 contains 15 residues. Germline CDR1 is LNHDA and CDR2 is SQIVND (reference sequence). Trimming removed 5 bases at V and 3 bases at J, with 14 bases between. CDR3 bases: TGTGCCAGTAGTTCCCGGGTGAGCAGTGGAAACACCATATATTTT. This gives the protein CASSSRVSSGNTIYF. Supplemented by reference TRBV19 and TRBJ1-3, the full variable domain reads DGGITQSPKYLFRKEGQNVTLSCEQNLNHDAMYWYRQDPGQGLRLIYYSQIVNDFQKGDIAEGYSVSREKKESFPLTVTSAQKNPTAFYLCASSSRVSSGNTIYFGEGSWLTVV.

The V and J genes are TRBV7-5 and TRBJ1-2. TRBV7-5 is a known pseudogene. CDR3 length equals 16 residues. CDR3 region: CVRSLAPFGSGYGYTF. The CDR3 nucleotides read TGTGTCAGAAGCTTAGCCCCTTTCGGATCGGGCTATGGCTACACCTTC.